The text below deals with one TCR beta chain. Its cognate antigen is unknown. The data stem from a study of T cells after yellow fever vaccination. Study information: Fractions containing few cells were prepared with SMART-Seq v4 Ultra Low Input. Study outcomes and limitations: The secondary response peaked faster, at day 5 versus 15, but was weaker. Once the booster was given, most primary-vaccination clones reappeared, at about 95% for CD4 and approximately 88% for CD8.

TCRdb reprocessed the 5' RACE reads with MiXCR, giving one entry per CDR3 protein. The table records 250,000 to 400,000 distinct CDR3 sequences, roughly 4.3% of them present only once. This CDR3 is 14 amino acids long. The germline V gene encodes CDR1 SGHRS and CDR2 YFSETQ. Trimming cost V 4 bases and J 11 bases; bases outside gene matches: 10. The source material was PBMCs, sampled 15 days after the yellow fever booster vaccination. This receptor was obtained from a man between 18 and 29 years old who received the YFV17D yellow fever vaccine. The chain combines TRBV5-1 with TRBJ1-1; 11 positions agree with TRBD1. The CDR3 coding sequence is TGCGCCAGCAGCGCCGGACAGGGGGCCCTCGGGGCTTTCTTT. This sequence encodes CASSAGQGALGAFF.